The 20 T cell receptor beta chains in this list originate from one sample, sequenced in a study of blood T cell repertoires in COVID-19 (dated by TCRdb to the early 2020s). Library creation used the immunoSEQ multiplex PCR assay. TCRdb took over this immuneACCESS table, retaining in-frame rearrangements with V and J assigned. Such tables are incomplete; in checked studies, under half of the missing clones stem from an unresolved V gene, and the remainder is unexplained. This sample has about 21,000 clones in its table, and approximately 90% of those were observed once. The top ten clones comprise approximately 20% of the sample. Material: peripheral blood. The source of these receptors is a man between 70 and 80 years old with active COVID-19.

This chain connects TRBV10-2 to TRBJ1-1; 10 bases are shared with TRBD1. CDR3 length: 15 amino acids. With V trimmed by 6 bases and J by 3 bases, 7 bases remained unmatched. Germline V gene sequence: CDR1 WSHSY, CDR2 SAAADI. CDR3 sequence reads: CASSRQGALDTEAFF. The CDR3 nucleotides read TGCGCCAGCAGCCGACAGGGGGCCCTGGACACTGAAGCTTTCTTT.

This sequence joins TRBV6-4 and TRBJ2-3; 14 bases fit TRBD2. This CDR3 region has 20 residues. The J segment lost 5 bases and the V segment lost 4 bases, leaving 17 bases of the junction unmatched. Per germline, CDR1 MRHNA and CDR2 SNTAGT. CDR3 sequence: CASSGRRLAGGHSCGDTQYF. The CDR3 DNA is TGTGCCAGCAGTGGCCGAAGACTAGCGGGAGGGCATAGTTGCGGAGATACGCAGTATTTT.

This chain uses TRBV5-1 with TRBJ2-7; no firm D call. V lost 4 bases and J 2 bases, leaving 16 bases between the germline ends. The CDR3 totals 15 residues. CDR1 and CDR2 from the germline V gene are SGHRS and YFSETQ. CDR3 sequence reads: CASSIAGPPAYEQYF. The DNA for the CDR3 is TGCGCCAGCAGCATAGCCGGCCCTCCAGCCTACGAGCAGTACTTC.

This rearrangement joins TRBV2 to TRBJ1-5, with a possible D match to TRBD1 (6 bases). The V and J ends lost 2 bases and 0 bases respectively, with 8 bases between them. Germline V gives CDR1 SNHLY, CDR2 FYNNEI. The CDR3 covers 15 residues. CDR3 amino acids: CASSEQGTSNQPQHF. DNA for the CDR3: TGTGCCAGCAGTGAACAGGGGACTAGCAATCAGCCCCAGCATTTT.

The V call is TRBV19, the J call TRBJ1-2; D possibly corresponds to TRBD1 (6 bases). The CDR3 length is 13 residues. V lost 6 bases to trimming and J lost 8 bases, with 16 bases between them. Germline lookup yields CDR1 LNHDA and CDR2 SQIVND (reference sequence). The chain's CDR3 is CASRNERGGGYTF. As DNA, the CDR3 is TGTGCCAGTAGAAATGAAAGAGGGGGAGGCTACACCTTC.

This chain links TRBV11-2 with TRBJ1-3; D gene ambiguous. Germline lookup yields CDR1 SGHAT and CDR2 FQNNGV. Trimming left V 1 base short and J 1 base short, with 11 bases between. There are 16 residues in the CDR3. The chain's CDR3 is CASSLVGIGSGNTIYF. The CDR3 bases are TGTGCCAGCAGCTTAGTTGGTATCGGTTCTGGAAACACCATATATTTT.

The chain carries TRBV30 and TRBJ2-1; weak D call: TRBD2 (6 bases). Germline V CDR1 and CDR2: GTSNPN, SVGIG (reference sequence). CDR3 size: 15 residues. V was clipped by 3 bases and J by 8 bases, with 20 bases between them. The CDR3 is CAWRPAGRGIDEQFF. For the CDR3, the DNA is TGTGCCTGGAGGCCCGCGGGGAGAGGGATCGATGAGCAGTTCTTC.

The CDR3 DNA reads as TGTGCCAGCAGAGACCCCGGGACACGCTACGAGCAGTACTTC. Amino acid sequence: CASRDPGTRYEQYF. V and J are TRBV2 and TRBJ2-7; TRBD1 is a possible D gene (6 bases). Deletions cut 6 bases from V and 3 bases from J, with 15 bases between. This CDR3 contains 14 residues. The germline CDR1 and CDR2 sequences are SNHLY and FYNNEI.

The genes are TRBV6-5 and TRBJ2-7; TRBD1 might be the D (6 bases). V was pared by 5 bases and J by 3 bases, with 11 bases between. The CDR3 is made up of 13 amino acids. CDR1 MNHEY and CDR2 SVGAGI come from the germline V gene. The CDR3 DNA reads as TGTGCCAGCAGTCCAACCAGGGGCTACGAGCAGTACTTC. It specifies CASSPTRGYEQYF.

CDR3 nucleotides: TGTGCCAGTAGTATAGGCCCGACAGGGGGTTCTGAAGCTTTCTTT. Protein product: CASSIGPTGGSEAFF. The V call is TRBV19, the J call TRBJ1-1; 9 bases map to TRBD1. Germline V CDR1 and CDR2: LNHDA, SQIVND (reference sequence). V dropped 1 base and J dropped 6; count of bases not matched to a gene: 6. The CDR3 length is 15 residues.

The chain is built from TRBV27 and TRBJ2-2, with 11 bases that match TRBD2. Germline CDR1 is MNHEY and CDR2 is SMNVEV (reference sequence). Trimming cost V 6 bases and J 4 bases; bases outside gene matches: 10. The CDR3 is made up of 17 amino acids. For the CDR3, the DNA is TGTGCCAGCAGGATCCTCCTAGCGGGAGGTGGCACCGGGGAGCTGTTTTTT. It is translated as CASRILLAGGGTGELFF.

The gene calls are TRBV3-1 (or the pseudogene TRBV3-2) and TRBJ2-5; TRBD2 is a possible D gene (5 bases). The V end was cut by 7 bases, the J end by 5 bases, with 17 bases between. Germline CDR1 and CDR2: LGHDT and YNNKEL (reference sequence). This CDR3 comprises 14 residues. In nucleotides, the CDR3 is TGTGCCAGCAAAAACAGTCCCCGGGGTGAGACCCAGTACTTC. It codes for CASKNSPRGETQYF.

In nucleotides, the CDR3 is TGTGCCAGCAGTGCTAGCGATATTGGGGCAGGAAACTTCGAAGCTTTCTTT. Protein product: CASSASDIGAGNFEAFF. V and J are TRBV25-1 and TRBJ1-1, with D maybe TRBD1 (5 bases). CDR1 and CDR2 from the germline V gene are MGHDK and SYGVNS. The V gene lost 4 bases and the J gene lost 8 bases, with 26 bases spanning the gap. CDR3 length: 17 amino acids. The full variable domain, rest sourced from reference TRBV25-1 and TRBJ1-1, is EADIYQTPRYLVIGTGKKITLECSQTMGHDKMYWYQQDPGMELHLIHYSYGVNSTEKGDLSSESTVSRIRTEHFPLTLESARPSHTSQYLCASSASDIGAGNFEAFFGQGTRLTVV.

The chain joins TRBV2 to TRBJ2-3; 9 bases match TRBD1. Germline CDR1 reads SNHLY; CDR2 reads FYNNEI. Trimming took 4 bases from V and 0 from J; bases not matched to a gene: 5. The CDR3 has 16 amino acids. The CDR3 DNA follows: TGTGCCAGCAGTGGGTGGGGGACAGGGAGCACAGATACGCAGTATTTT. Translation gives CASSGWGTGSTDTQYF.

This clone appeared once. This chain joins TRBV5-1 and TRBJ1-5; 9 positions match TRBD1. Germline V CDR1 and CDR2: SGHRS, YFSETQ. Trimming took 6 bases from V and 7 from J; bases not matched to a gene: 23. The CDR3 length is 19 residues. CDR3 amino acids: CASISWCGWGQGLGQPQHF. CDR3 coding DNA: TGCGCCAGCATTTCTTGGTGCGGTTGGGGACAGGGTCTAGGGCAGCCCCAGCATTTT.

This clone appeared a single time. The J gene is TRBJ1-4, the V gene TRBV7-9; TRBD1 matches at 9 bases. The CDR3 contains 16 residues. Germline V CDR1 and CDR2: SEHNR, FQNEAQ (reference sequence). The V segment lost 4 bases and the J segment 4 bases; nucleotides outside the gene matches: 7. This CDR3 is CASSSWTGANNEKLFF. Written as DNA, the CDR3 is TGTGCCAGCAGCTCATGGACAGGGGCAAATAATGAAAAACTGTTTTTT.

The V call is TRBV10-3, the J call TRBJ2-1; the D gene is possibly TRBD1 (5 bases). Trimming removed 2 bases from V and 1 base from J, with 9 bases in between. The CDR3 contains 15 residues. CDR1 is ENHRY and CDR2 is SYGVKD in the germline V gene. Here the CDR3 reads CAISEGARSYNEQFF. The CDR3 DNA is TGTGCCATCAGTGAGGGGGCGCGGTCCTACAATGAGCAGTTCTTC.

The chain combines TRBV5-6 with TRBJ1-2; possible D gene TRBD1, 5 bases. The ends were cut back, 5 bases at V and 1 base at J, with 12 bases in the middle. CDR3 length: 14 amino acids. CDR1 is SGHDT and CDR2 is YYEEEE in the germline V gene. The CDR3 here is CASSPDSLNYGYTF. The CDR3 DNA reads TGTGCCAGCAGTCCTGACAGTCTTAACTATGGCTACACCTTC.

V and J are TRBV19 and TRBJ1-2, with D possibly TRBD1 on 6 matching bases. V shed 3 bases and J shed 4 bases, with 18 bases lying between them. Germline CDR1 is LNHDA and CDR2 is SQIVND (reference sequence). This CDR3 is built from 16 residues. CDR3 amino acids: CASSILLGGRGYGYTF. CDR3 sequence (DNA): TGTGCCAGTAGTATTTTATTGGGCGGCAGGGGCTATGGCTACACCTTC.

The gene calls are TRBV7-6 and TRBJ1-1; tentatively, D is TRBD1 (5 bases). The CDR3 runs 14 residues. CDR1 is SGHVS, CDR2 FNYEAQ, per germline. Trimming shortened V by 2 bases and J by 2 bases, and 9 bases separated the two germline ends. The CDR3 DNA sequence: TGTGCCAGCAGCTTACAGGGCCCCAACACTGAAGCTTTCTTT. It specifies CASSLQGPNTEAFF.